Below, 11 T cell receptor beta chains from the same sample are listed, as sequenced in a study of OX40 agonist ivuxolimab in advanced cancers. Using immunoSEQ multiplex PCR, the repertoire was profiled, and TCRdb retains in-frame clones only, with some absent. The data hold about 18,000 clones, with 70% to 90% observed a single time. The material sequenced was CD4+ or CD8+ T cells sorted from blood, taken in a trial of the OX40 agonist ivuxolimab. Source of these receptors: an adult with an advanced solid tumor such as melanoma, head and neck, liver or kidney cancer.

Points on this clone: Sequence at one end of the junction differs from germline and may be a read error. The rearrangement joins TRBV7-9 to TRBJ2-7; D remains unclear. This CDR3 region has 11 residues. Germline CDR1 is SEHNR and CDR2 is FQNEAQ (reference sequence). DNA of the CDR3: TGTGCCGGCAGCGCCGACTACGAGCAGTACTTC. It specifies CAGSADYEQYF.

The chain combines TRBV6-6 with TRBJ2-7; TRBD2 aligns across 9 bases. V dropped 6 bases and J dropped 7; count of bases not matched to a gene: 10. CDR1 and CDR2 (germline): MNHNY, SVGAGI (reference sequence). The CDR3 contains 14 residues. CDR3 sequence reads: CASSGVIAGVEQYF. CDR3 DNA: TGTGCCAGCAGCGGCGTGATAGCGGGAGTTGAGCAGTACTTC.

The chain couples TRBV5-8 to TRBJ1-1; TRBD1 is a possible D gene (5 bases). Trimming removed 1 base at V and 7 bases at J, with 8 bases between. Germline-derived CDR1 and CDR2 are SGHTS and YDEGEE. The CDR3 runs 12 residues. The CDR3 region is CASSLFGGEAFF. In nucleotides, the CDR3 is TGTGCCAGCAGCTTGTTTGGGGGTGAAGCTTTCTTT.

V and J are TRBV18 and TRBJ2-5; either TRBD1 or TRBD2 may supply D (6 bases each). The CDR3 length is 16 residues. The ends were cut back, 4 bases at V and 2 bases at J, with 17 bases in the middle. Looked up from germline, CDR1 is KGHSH and CDR2 is LQKENI. The CDR3 spells CASSLDGKGGQETQYF. CDR3 DNA sequence: TGTGCCAGCTCACTTGACGGGAAAGGGGGGCAAGAGACCCAGTACTTC.

This chain links TRBV5-6 with TRBJ2-3; TRBD1 aligns across 9 bases. Germline assignment: CDR1 SGHDT and CDR2 YYEEEE. V gave up 5 bases and J gave up 3 bases; unmatched junction bases: 13. The CDR3 is 17 residues long. CDR3 nucleotides: TGTGCCAGCAGTTACCCCACCGGGACAGGGTCGACAGATACGCAGTATTTT. It specifies CASSYPTGTGSTDTQYF.

J is TRBJ2-7 and V is TRBV5-1, with no clear D. Between the trimmed V and J ends, which lost 4 bases and 4 bases, there was a span of 15 bases. CDR1 is SGHRS and CDR2 is YFSETQ in the germline V gene. The CDR3 loop spans 14 amino acids. The CDR3: CASSPYREVYEQYF. Here the CDR3 DNA reads TGCGCCAGCAGCCCCTATAGGGAAGTTTACGAGCAGTACTTC.

The gene calls are TRBV7-3 and TRBJ1-1; D is possibly TRBD1 (6 bases). The CDR3 has 14 amino acids. V was clipped by 2 bases and J by 0 bases, with 7 bases between them. Per the germline V gene, CDR1 is SGHTA and CDR2 is FQGTGA. The CDR3 nucleotides are TGTGCCAGCAGCTTAGGGGGCCTGAACACTGAAGCTTTCTTT. Residues: CASSLGGLNTEAFF.

The chain combines TRBV4-1 with TRBJ2-3, with 9 bases fitting TRBD1. Per the germline V gene, CDR1 is MGHRA and CDR2 is YSYEKL. The CDR3 sequence is 18 residues long. V lost 0 bases, J lost 0 bases, and 7 bases stayed unmatched. CDR3 nucleotide sequence: TGCGCCAGCAGCCAAGACGGGACAGGGTACTCTAGCACAGATACGCAGTATTTT. Its translation is CASSQDGTGYSSTDTQYF.

The V gene is TRBV9, the J gene TRBJ2-1; 7 nucleotides match TRBD1. The CDR3 is 16 residues long. Germline V gene lookup returns CDR1 SGDLS and CDR2 YYNGEE. V shed 0 bases, J shed 0 bases, and the junction held 3 bases outside the gene matches. The CDR3 coding sequence is TGTGCCAGCAGCGTAGAGGACAGGAGCTCCTACAATGAGCAGTTCTTC. It yields the protein CASSVEDRSSYNEQFF.

The rearrangement uses TRBV27 and TRBJ1-3; TRBD1 matches 10 bases. In germline, CDR1 is MNHEY, CDR2 SMNVEV (reference sequence). After removal of 5 bases from V and 2 bases from J, the junction contained 6 bases not matched to a gene. This CDR3 has 16 residues. CDR3 DNA sequence: TGTGCCAGCAGTCTGACCGGGACAGGGGCTGGAAACACCATATATTTT. Residues: CASSLTGTGAGNTIYF.

V usage is TRBV7-9 and J usage is TRBJ2-2, with a weak D call TRBD2 (6 bases). This CDR3 has 15 residues. Trimming took 2 bases from V and 4 from J, leaving 11 bases between them. Germline CDR1 and CDR2: SEHNR and FQNEAQ (reference sequence). The CDR3: CASSLIGGATGELFF. The CDR3 DNA is TGTGCCAGCAGCTTAATCGGGGGAGCCACCGGGGAGCTGTTTTTT.